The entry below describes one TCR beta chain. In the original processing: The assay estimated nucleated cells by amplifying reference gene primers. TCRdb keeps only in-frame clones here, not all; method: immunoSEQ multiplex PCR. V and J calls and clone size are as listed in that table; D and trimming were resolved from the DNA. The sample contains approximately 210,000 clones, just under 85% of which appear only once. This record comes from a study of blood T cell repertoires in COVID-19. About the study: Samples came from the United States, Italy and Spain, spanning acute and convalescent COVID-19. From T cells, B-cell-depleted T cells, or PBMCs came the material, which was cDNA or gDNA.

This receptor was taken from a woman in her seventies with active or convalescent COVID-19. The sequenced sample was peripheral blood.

The CDR3 region has the DNA TGTGCCAGCTACGGGGGAGGGGTGACAGATACGCAGTATTTT. As protein: CASYGGGVTDTQYF. The chain couples TRBV2 to TRBJ2-3, with 7 positions matching TRBD2. Trimming took 8 bases from V and 3 from J; bases not matched to a gene: 8. The CDR3 consists of 14 residues. The germline V gene has CDR1 SNHLY and CDR2 FYNNEI.